The clone carrying this T cell receptor (beta chain) was seen many times. TCRdb recomputed calls from the 5' RACE reads with MiXCR, one row per CDR3 protein. The repertoire holds 210,000 or so distinct CDR3 sequences, with roughly 8.2% as singletons. The entry originates in a study of CD8 T cells in ankylosing spondylitis. Per germline, CDR1 SGDLS and CDR2 YYNGEE. V dropped 3 bases and J dropped 8 bases, with 13 bases sitting between them. The CDR3 totals 13 residues. The chain couples TRBV9 to TRBJ2-3; D is ambiguous. This sequence was found in a female donor with ankylosing spondylitis or in good health (not recorded which). Sequencing was carried out using blood, either unsorted or a sorted T cell fraction (not recorded which). This CDR3 reads CASSEAGRGTQYF. CDR3 DNA: TGTGCCAGCAGCGAGGCTGGCCGCGGTACGCAGTATTTT.